This entry describes one T cell receptor (beta chain). Primers included in the PCR were 60 Vbeta and 13 Jbeta primers. Assay used: immunoSEQ multiplex PCR; TCRdb lists only in-frame clones, some missing. The sample contains 85,000 to 100,000 clones, roughly three quarters of which appear only once. This sample was taken from a study of cytomegalovirus exposure and HLA in healthy donors. CDR3 length: 14 residues. Germline CDR1 is SQVTM and CDR2 is ANQGSEA. V gave up 6 bases and J gave up 6 bases; unmatched junction bases: 11. This clonotype originated in a male donor in good health and CMV-seropositive. The chain joins TRBV29-1 to TRBJ1-2; 9 bases fit TRBD1. Sequenced sample: PBMCs. The CDR3 is CSVDTGTGQHGYTF. The CDR3 DNA is TGCAGCGTGGACACCGGGACAGGGCAGCATGGCTACACCTTC.